This section outlines one T cell receptor (beta chain) sequence together with its context. Its antigen is unidentified. TCRdb's table, derived via immunoSEQ multiplex PCR, lists solely in-frame clones and lacks some. The sample contains approximately 6,400 clones, more than 65% of which appear only once. The sample belongs to a study of chemoradiotherapy in HPV16-positive cancers. Study-level results: Candidate HPV-specific clones and E7-related TCR motifs grew in tumor during treatment. Only a couple of HPV16-positive patients supplied the functional HPV-specificity definition.

The CDR3 is 15 residues long. Germline-derived CDR1 and CDR2 are SNHLY and FYNNEI. Trimming removed 2 bases at V and 0 bases at J, with 8 bases between. The TCR comes from a human donor with HPV-associated anogenital cancer. The chain has TRBV2 and TRBJ2-1, with D unresolved. The sample in question was tumor tissue, obtained from a patient who underwent chemoradiotherapy. The CDR3 spells CASSERYSSYNEQFF. The CDR3 coding sequence is TGTGCCAGCAGTGAACGGTACAGCTCCTACAATGAGCAGTTCTTC.